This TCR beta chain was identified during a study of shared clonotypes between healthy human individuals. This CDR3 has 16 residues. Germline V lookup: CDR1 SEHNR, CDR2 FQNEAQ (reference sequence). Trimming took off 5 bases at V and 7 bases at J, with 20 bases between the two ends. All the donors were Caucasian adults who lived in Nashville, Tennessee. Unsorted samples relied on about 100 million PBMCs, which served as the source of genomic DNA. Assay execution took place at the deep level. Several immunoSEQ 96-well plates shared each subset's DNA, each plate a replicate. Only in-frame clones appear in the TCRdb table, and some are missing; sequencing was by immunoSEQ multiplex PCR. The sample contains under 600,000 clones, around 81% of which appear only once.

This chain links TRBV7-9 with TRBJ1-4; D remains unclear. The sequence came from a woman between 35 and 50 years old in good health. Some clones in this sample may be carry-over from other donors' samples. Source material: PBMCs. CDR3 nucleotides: TGTGCCAGCAGCCCTGGCCTGTTTAGTGGTGGTGAAAAACTGTTTTTT. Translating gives CASSPGLFSGGEKLFF.